These 9 T cell receptor beta chains were sequenced from one sample in a study of T cells in Graves' hyperthyroidism and ophthalmopathy. Amplification of TCR beta CDR3 regions was performed using RNA transcripts as template. First-round RT-PCR of the TCR CDR3 relied on the HTBI primer set. One entry per CDR3 protein results from TCRdb running MiXCR on the multiplex PCR reads. The table shows a few hundred thousand distinct CDR3 sequences, with roughly 15% occurring only once. The sequenced material came from blood. Receptors originate from a woman younger than 30 with Graves' hyperthyroidism.

The sample holds many counts of this clonotype. The chain links TRBV12-3 or TRBV12-4 to TRBJ2-2; 15 nucleotides agree with TRBD2. This CDR3 is built from 16 residues. Trimming cost V 7 bases and J 6 bases; bases outside gene matches: 6. The CDR3 coding sequence is TGTGCCAGCAACGGACTAGCGGGAGGGTTGGCCGGGGAGCTGTTTTTT. It translates to CASNGLAGGLAGELFF.

In this sample, this clonotype turned up many times. V and J are TRBV27 and TRBJ1-2, with D maybe TRBD1 (5 bases). The CDR3 is 13 residues long. V was trimmed by 6 bases and J by 2 bases, leaving 10 bases between them. Looked up from germline, CDR1 is MNHEY and CDR2 is SMNVEV (reference sequence). The CDR3: CASSQRQNYGYTF. CDR3 nucleotide sequence: TGTGCCAGCAGCCAAAGACAGAACTATGGCTACACCTTC.

Many counts were recorded for this clonotype. In DNA form, the CDR3 reads TGCAGCGTCGAGAAGACAGGGGGCCACACCGGGGAGCTGTTTTTT. Protein: CSVEKTGGHTGELFF. V is TRBV29-1 and J is TRBJ2-2, with 10 bases matching TRBD1. Germline CDR1 SQVTM, CDR2 ANQGSEA. The CDR3 has 15 amino acids. J gave up 3 bases and V 6 bases, and 7 bases lay outside the gene matches.

This clonotype was counted ten times or more. The CDR3 loop reads CASSGYRATEAFF. CDR3 DNA sequence: TGTGCCAGCAGTGGGTACAGGGCCACTGAAGCTTTCTTT. The V gene is TRBV2, the J gene TRBJ1-1; TRBD1 is a possible D gene (6 bases). Germline CDR1 SNHLY, CDR2 FYNNEI. The CDR3 extends over 13 amino acids. Trimming took 4 bases from V and 4 from J, leaving 10 bases between them.

In this sample, this clonotype turned up many times. The V call is TRBV7-8, the J call TRBJ1-2; 9 bases align to TRBD1. Looked up from germline, CDR1 is SGHVS and CDR2 is FQNEAQ. J lost 8 bases, V lost 4 bases, and 11 bases had no gene match. This CDR3 contains 15 residues. The CDR3 nucleotides are TGTGCCAGCAGCTCATCACAGGGGGCGAGGGACGGCTACACCTTC. This translates into CASSSSQGARDGYTF.

The chain is built from TRBV5-6 and TRBJ2-1; D may be TRBD1 (5 bases). Looked up from germline, CDR1 is SGHDT and CDR2 is YYEEEE. Trimming removed 0 bases from V and 13 bases from J, with 11 bases in between. The CDR3 length is 12 residues. In DNA form, the CDR3 reads TGTGCCAGCAGCTTGGACAGGCGAGTTCAGTTCTTC. Residues: CASSLDRRVQFF.

This clonotype was seen repeatedly, ten times or more. The chain uses TRBV11-2 and TRBJ2-7; D perhaps matches TRBD1 (7 bases). This CDR3 is 17 amino acids long. Trimming took 1 base from V and 1 from J, leaving 17 bases between them. Looked up from germline, CDR1 is SGHAT and CDR2 is FQNNGV. The CDR3 sequence: CASSLVWGDSPSYEQYF. The DNA for the CDR3 is TGTGCCAGCAGCTTAGTTTGGGGGGACAGTCCGTCCTACGAGCAGTACTTC.

This clonotype was found many times. The J gene is TRBJ2-7, the V gene TRBV20-1; D possibly corresponds to TRBD1 (5 bases). The CDR3 totals 15 residues. Germline CDR1 and CDR2: DFQATT and SNEGSKA (reference sequence). Trimming stripped 5 bases from V and 4 bases from J, with 21 bases between. This chain's CDR3 is CSARKTESGAYEQYF. In DNA, the CDR3 is TGCAGTGCTCGGAAAACTGAGTCTGGGGCATACGAGCAGTACTTC.

In its sample, this clonotype was seen many times. The chain links TRBV28 to TRBJ2-7; 7 nucleotides align to TRBD1. CDR1 is MDHEN and CDR2 is SYDVKM in the germline V gene. V lost 0 bases and J lost 1; bases outside the gene matches: 3. The CDR3 is 15 amino acids. The CDR3 protein is CASSLWGDRSYEQYF. The CDR3 DNA follows: TGTGCCAGCAGTTTATGGGGGGACAGATCCTACGAGCAGTACTTC.